These 15 T cell receptor beta chains were sequenced from one sample in a study of cytomegalovirus exposure and HLA in healthy donors. PCR primers comprised 60 Vbeta and 13 Jbeta primers. Data came from immunoSEQ multiplex PCR; TCRdb stores just in-frame clones and leaves some out. The profile covers about 140,000 clones, with 61% appearing a single time and approximately 1.7% taken by the ten largest. The source material was PBMCs. These receptors were collected from a male donor in good health and CMV-seronegative.

The V gene is TRBV6-5, the J gene TRBJ2-5; 11 bases agree with TRBD2. V was clipped by 4 bases and J by 0 bases; unmatched bases: 4. CDR3 length equals 16 residues. Germline values: CDR1 MNHEY, CDR2 SVGAGI. CDR3 sequence reads: CASSSSSGGYQETQYF. The CDR3 nucleotides are TGTGCCAGCAGTTCTTCTAGCGGGGGGTACCAAGAGACCCAGTACTTC.

This clone was observed once. The chain employs TRBV18 and TRBJ1-1; D ambiguous. Per germline, CDR1 KGHSH and CDR2 LQKENI. Trimming took 1 base from V and 2 from J, leaving 8 bases between them. The CDR3 has 14 amino acids. CDR3 amino acids: CASSPQEGNTEAFF. CDR3 bases: TGTGCCAGCTCACCACAGGAGGGAAACACTGAAGCTTTCTTT.

A few counts support this clone. V is TRBV9 and J is TRBJ1-6; D not certain. CDR1 and CDR2 (germline): SGDLS, YYNGEE. The CDR3 spans 16 residues. V was pared by 1 base and J by 5 bases, with 13 bases between. The CDR3 sequence is CASSVLPGNDNSPLHF. In DNA form, the CDR3 reads TGTGCCAGCAGCGTACTTCCCGGGAACGATAATTCACCCCTCCACTTT.

This chain uses TRBV7-2 with TRBJ2-7; 7 nucleotides agree with TRBD1. J lost 6 bases, V lost 3 bases, and 5 bases had no gene match. Germline CDR1 is SGHTA and CDR2 is FQGNSA. The CDR3 sequence is 13 residues long. The CDR3 DNA is TGTGCCAGCAGCTTTCACAGGGGAAGCGAGCAGTACTTC. Translated, it gives CASSFHRGSEQYF.

Concerning this clone: Germline and junction disagree at one end, which may indicate a read error. V and J are TRBV25-1 and TRBJ1-2; TRBD1 matches 11 bases. There are 16 residues in the CDR3. Germline V gene data show CDR1 as MGHDK and CDR2 as SYGVNS. This CDR3 reads CASSESRTGGYYGYPF. CDR3 DNA sequence: TGTGCCAGCAGTGAAAGTAGGACAGGGGGCTACTATGGCTACCCCTTC.

In its sample, this clone was seen a few times. The V call is TRBV7-8, the J call TRBJ2-7, with D uncertain. The CDR3 is 14 amino acids. The germline V gene has CDR1 SGHVS and CDR2 FQNEAQ. Trimming stripped 5 bases from V and 1 base from J, with 12 bases between. The DNA of the CDR3 is TGTGCCAGCAGCCCAAGTGAGCTGTCCTACGAGCAGTACTTC. Its translation: CASSPSELSYEQYF.

This clone appeared a few times. The genes are TRBV10-2 and TRBJ2-1; D is unclear. With 5 bases removed from V and 7 bases from J, the gap between germline ends came to 9 bases. The germline V gene has CDR1 WSHSY and CDR2 SAAADI. This CDR3 contains 12 residues. The CDR3 loop is CASSHESNEQFF. CDR3 sequence (DNA): TGCGCCAGCAGTCACGAGTCTAATGAGCAGTTCTTC.

The rearrangement joins TRBV20-1 to TRBJ2-1; no clear D gene. The V and J ends lost 3 bases and 7 bases respectively, with 7 bases between them. The V gene's germline CDR1 is DFQATT and CDR2 SNEGSKA (reference sequence). The CDR3 sequence is 11 residues long. The CDR3 DNA reads TGCAGTGCTAGTAATGAGAATGAGCAGTTCTTC. This sequence encodes CSASNENEQFF.

The chain employs TRBV5-1 and TRBJ2-5; the match to TRBD2 covers 13 bases. CDR1 is SGHRS and CDR2 is YFSETQ in the germline V gene. This CDR3 has 17 residues. The V gene end was trimmed by 0 bases and the J gene end by 8 bases; junction bases not matched to a gene: 10. The CDR3 loop is CASSLGTGTSGIFTQYF. The CDR3 DNA sequence: TGCGCCAGCAGCTTGGGCACCGGGACTAGCGGGATTTTTACCCAGTACTTC.

V usage is TRBV27 and J usage is TRBJ2-2; no clear D gene. The CDR3 loop spans 14 amino acids. Trimming shortened V by 4 bases and J by 5 bases, and 11 bases separated the two germline ends. Per the germline V gene, CDR1 is MNHEY and CDR2 is SMNVEV (reference sequence). This CDR3 is CASSSVLQTGELFF. CDR3 nucleotides: TGTGCCAGCAGTTCGGTGTTACAGACCGGGGAGCTGTTTTTT.

The chain combines TRBV6-1 with TRBJ2-2, with TRBD2 matching over 7 bases. V trimming: 11 bases; J trimming: 6 bases; junction bases outside the gene matches: 12. The CDR3 is 14 residues long. Germline CDR1 MNHNS, CDR2 SASEGT. CDR3 coding DNA: TGTGCCGCAGACGGCCAGGGAGGGGCCGGGGAGCTGTTTTTT. Amino acids: CAADGQGGAGELFF.

This clone was picked up a small number of times. This sequence joins TRBV28 and TRBJ2-7, with 8 bases identical to TRBD1. CDR1 is MDHEN and CDR2 is SYDVKM in the germline V gene. J was trimmed by 3 bases and V by 6 bases; bases with no gene match: 7. This CDR3 contains 14 residues. The CDR3: CASRAPGQVYEQYF. CDR3 DNA sequence: TGTGCCAGCAGGGCCCCGGGACAGGTCTACGAGCAGTACTTC.

The chain uses TRBV7-3 and TRBJ2-2, with 8 bases lining up with TRBD1. The length of the CDR3 is 15 residues. V was pared by 5 bases and J by 2 bases, with 4 bases of the junction left unmatched. Germline CDR1 and CDR2: SGHTA and FQGTGA. The CDR3 DNA reads TGTGCCAGCAGCAAGACAGGGGTCAACACCGGGGAGCTGTTTTTT. It codes for CASSKTGVNTGELFF.

The V call is TRBV6-5, the J call TRBJ2-5; tentative D call: TRBD1 (5 bases). There are 13 residues in the CDR3. V was shortened by 6 bases and J by 7 bases, with 15 bases between the two germline ends. The germline V gene has CDR1 MNHEY and CDR2 SVGAGI. DNA for the CDR3: TGTGCCAGCAGCCAAAACAGGCAGTCGACCCAGTACTTC. The encoded protein is CASSQNRQSTQYF.

This clone came up a few times. This chain's CDR3 is CASIPSGGNTEAFF. CDR3 bases: TGTGCCAGCATTCCCTCCGGGGGGAACACTGAAGCTTTCTTT. The rearrangement links TRBV6-5 to TRBJ1-1, with D possibly matching TRBD1 (5 bases). V was trimmed by 7 bases and J by 1 base, leaving 13 bases between them. Germline CDR1 is MNHEY and CDR2 is SVGAGI. The CDR3 spans 14 residues.